A selection of T cell receptor beta chains follows, all from one sample in a study of technical replicates of blood from a few donors. Clones were sequenced by immunoSEQ multiplex PCR, and TCRdb holds only the in-frame ones, with some missing. Of 78,000 or so clones in the sample, around 89% were seen once. The sample consisted of T cells isolated from PBMCs. The receptors here all came from a human donor in good health. Each CDR3 is given with its conserved first and last residue. D genes are given only for firm matches. For some rows the clone size is stated as once, few or many, or as a class when expanded; others skip it.

j_call | v_call | clone_size | cdr3_length | d_call | cdr3_aa | cdr3_nt
TRBJ2-3 | TRBV6-5 | - | 13 | - | CASSRTDTDTQYF | TGTGCCAGCAGTCGGACAGACACAGATACGCAGTATTTT
TRBJ2-2 | TRBV9 | - | 15 | TRBD1 | CASSVGDSSTGELFF | TGTGCCAGCAGCGTAGGGGACAGTAGCACCGGGGAGCTGTTTTTT
TRBJ2-4 | TRBV7-2 | - | 13 | - | CASSLSAKNIQYF | TGTGCCAGCAGCTTATCTGCCAAAAACATTCAGTACTTC
TRBJ2-3 | TRBV2 | - | 15 | TRBD2 | CASTTAGDLTDTQYF | TGTGCCAGCACAACAGCGGGAGATCTAACAGATACGCAGTATTTT
TRBJ1-1 | TRBV27 | - | 15 | - | CASSASTGTNTEAFF | TGTGCCAGCAGTGCCTCTACAGGCACGAACACTGAAGCTTTCTTT
TRBJ1-4 | TRBV25-1 | - | 17 | TRBD1 | CASSAVPGQGRREKLFF | TGTGCCAGCAGTGCCGTCCCGGGACAGGGCCGAAGAGAAAAACTGTTTTTT
TRBJ2-7 | TRBV28 | - | 14 | TRBD1 | CASSRTGEVYEQYF | TGTGCCAGCAGCCGGACAGGGGAAGTATACGAGCAGTACTTC
TRBJ1-2 | TRBV15 | - | 13 | TRBD1 | CATSRGQGLGYTF | TGTGCCACCAGCAGAGGACAGGGGCTTGGCTACACCTTC
TRBJ2-7 | TRBV2 | - | 15 | - | CASKLSPAGSYEQYF | TGTGCCAGCAAGTTGTCCCCAGCGGGCTCCTACGAGCAGTACTTC
TRBJ2-1 | TRBV29-1 | - | 13 | - | CSVPGVDYNEQFF | TGCAGCGTTCCGGGGGTGGACTACAATGAGCAGTTCTTC
TRBJ1-5 | TRBV28 | - | 13 | - | CASSQGKYQPQHF | TGTGCCAGCAGCCAGGGCAAGTATCAGCCCCAGCATTTT
TRBJ1-5 | TRBV10-3 | few | 13 | TRBD1 | CAMGGGQGYPQHF | TGTGCCATGGGCGGGGGACAGGGTTATCCCCAGCATTTT
TRBJ2-3 | TRBV13 | once | 16 | TRBD2 | CASSFGTGGGPDTQYF | TGTGCCAGCAGCTTTGGTACGGGAGGAGGGCCAGATACGCAGTATTTT
TRBJ2-6 | TRBV5-4 | - | 16 | TRBD2 | CASRLAGDSGANVLTF | TGTGCCAGCAGGTTGGCGGGGGACTCTGGGGCCAACGTCCTGACTTTC
TRBJ1-5 | TRBV28 | - | 14 | - | CASSLGQFNQPQHF | TGTGCCAGCAGTTTAGGACAGTTCAATCAGCCCCAGCATTTT
TRBJ2-7 | TRBV7-6 | - | 15 | TRBD1 | CASSLDRDRPYEQYF | TGTGCCAGCAGCCTCGACAGGGACCGTCCCTACGAGCAGTACTTC
TRBJ1-2 | TRBV27 | - | 14 | - | CASSPQKANYGYTF | TGTGCCAGCAGTCCTCAGAAAGCTAACTATGGCTACACCTTC
TRBJ1-5 | TRBV10-2 | few | 12 | - | CASRQYDQPQHF | TGCGCCAGCAGGCAGTACGATCAGCCCCAGCATTTT
TRBJ1-2 | TRBV9 | - | 16 | - | CASSVSGLAEDYGYTF | TGTGCCAGCAGCGTCAGTGGCCTAGCAGAGGACTATGGCTACACCTTC
TRBJ1-4 | TRBV27 | - | 12 | - | CASSFLNEKLFF | TGTGCCAGCAGTTTCCTAAATGAAAAACTGTTTTTT
TRBJ1-4 | TRBV28 | - | 14 | TRBD1 | CASSSPGQNEKLFF | TGTGCCAGCAGTTCCCCGGGACAGAATGAAAAACTGTTTTTT
TRBJ2-3 | TRBV4-1 | - | 14 | TRBD1 | CASSEDREVDTQYF | TGCGCCAGCAGCGAGGACAGGGAAGTAGATACGCAGTATTTT
TRBJ1-1 | TRBV6-6 | - | 15 | - | CASSYSSDSYTEAFF | TGTGCCAGCAGTTACTCTTCGGACAGCTACACTGAAGCTTTCTTT
TRBJ2-1 | TRBV9 | - | 14 | TRBD2 | CASSLSGGNNEQFF | TGTGCCAGCAGCCTTAGCGGGGGAAACAATGAGCAGTTCTTC
TRBJ2-7 | TRBV18 | - | 16 | - | CASSPLSLATSYEQYF | TGTGCCAGCTCACCATTGTCGCTAGCAACCTCCTACGAGCAGTACTTC
TRBJ1-2 | TRBV6-5 | - | 14 | - | CASTELGGDYGYTF | TGTGCCAGCACCGAACTTGGTGGAGACTATGGCTACACCTTC
TRBJ1-4 | TRBV25-1 | - | 14 | TRBD1 | CASSERTGGEKLFF | TGTGCCAGCAGTGAACGGACAGGGGGGGAAAAACTGTTTTTT
TRBJ1-1 | TRBV12-5 | - | 15 | TRBD1 | CASGSSGTANTEAFF | TGTGCTAGTGGCTCATCCGGGACAGCGAACACTGAAGCTTTCTTT
TRBJ2-5 | TRBV14 | - | 14 | TRBD2 | CASSQFSGGETQYF | TGTGCCAGCAGCCAGTTCAGCGGGGGGGAGACCCAGTACTTC
TRBJ2-1 | TRBV7-9 | - | 17 | TRBD2 | CASSYISGSRSYNEQFF | TGTGCCAGCAGCTACATAAGCGGGAGCCGGTCCTACAATGAGCAGTTCTTC
TRBJ1-2 | TRBV7-9 | - | 14 | TRBD1 | CASSPRTGMSGYTF | TGTGCCAGCAGCCCCCGGACAGGGATGAGCGGCTACACCTTC
TRBJ2-7 | TRBV25-1 | - | 11 | - | CASIQGYEQYF | TGTGCCAGCATCCAGGGCTACGAGCAGTACTTC
TRBJ2-2 | TRBV9 | - | 17 | TRBD2 | CASSVEPSGRDTGELFF | TGTGCCAGCAGCGTAGAGCCGAGCGGGAGGGACACCGGGGAGCTGTTTTTT
TRBJ1-1 | TRBV30 | - | 13 | - | CAWDMTRGGMAFF | TGTGCCTGGGATATGACTCGAGGGGGTATGGCTTTCTTT
TRBJ2-7 | TRBV2 | - | 11 | - | CASSEHYEQYF | TGTGCCAGCAGTGAACACTACGAGCAGTACTTC
TRBJ2-7 | TRBV19 | - | 15 | TRBD1 | CASSMFATGVREQYF | TGTGCCAGTAGTATGTTCGCGACAGGGGTGAGGGAGCAGTACTTC
TRBJ1-3 | TRBV19 | - | 15 | - | CASRYDVSSGNTIYF | TGTGCCAGTAGATACGATGTCAGCTCTGGAAACACCATATATTTT
TRBJ2-7 | TRBV5-1 | - | 18 | TRBD1 | CASSLVGDRALIKGEQYF | TGCGCCAGCAGCTTGGTAGGGGACAGGGCCCTTATCAAGGGCGAGCAGTACTTC
TRBJ2-1 | TRBV7-8 | - | 14 | TRBD2 | CASSFGLASYEQFF | TGTGCCAGCAGCTTTGGACTAGCGTCCTATGAGCAGTTCTTC
TRBJ2-6 | TRBV10-3 | - | 16 | - | CAIPGLASSGANVLTF | TGTGCCATCCCGGGACTGGCTAGCTCTGGGGCCAACGTCCTGACTTTC
TRBJ1-5 | TRBV7-2 | - | 16 | TRBD1 | CASSFRTGGGNQPQHF | TGTGCCAGCAGCTTCAGGACAGGGGGAGGCAATCAGCCCCAGCATTTT